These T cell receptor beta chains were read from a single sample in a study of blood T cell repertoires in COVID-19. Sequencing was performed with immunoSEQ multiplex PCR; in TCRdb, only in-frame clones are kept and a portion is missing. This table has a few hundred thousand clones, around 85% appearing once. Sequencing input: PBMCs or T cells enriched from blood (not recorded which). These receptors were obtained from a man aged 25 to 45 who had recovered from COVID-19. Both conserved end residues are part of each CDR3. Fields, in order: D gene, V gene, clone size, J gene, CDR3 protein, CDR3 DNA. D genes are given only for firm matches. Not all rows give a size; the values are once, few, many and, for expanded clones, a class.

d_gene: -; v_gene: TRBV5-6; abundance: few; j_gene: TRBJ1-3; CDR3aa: CASSLAPQAGNTIYF; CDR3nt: TGTGCCAGCAGCTTGGCCCCGCAGGCTGGAAACACCATATATTTT
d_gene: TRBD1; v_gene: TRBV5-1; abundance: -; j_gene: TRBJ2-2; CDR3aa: CASSFGQGVSGELFF; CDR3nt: TGCGCCAGCAGCTTTGGACAGGGGGTTTCCGGGGAGCTGTTTTTT
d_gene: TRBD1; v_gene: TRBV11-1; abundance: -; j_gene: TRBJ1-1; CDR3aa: CASSSNDRAGLTEAFF; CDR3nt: TGTGCCAGCAGCAGTAATGACAGGGCTGGGTTGACTGAAGCTTTCTTT
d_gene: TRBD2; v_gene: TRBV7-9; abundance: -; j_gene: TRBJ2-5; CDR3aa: CASSLAGGTETQYF; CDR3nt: TGTGCCAGCAGCCTGGCGGGGGGAACAGAGACCCAGTACTTC
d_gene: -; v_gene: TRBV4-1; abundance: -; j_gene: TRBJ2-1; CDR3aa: CASSQDWETNEQFF; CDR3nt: TGCGCCAGCAGCCAAGATTGGGAGACGAATGAGCAGTTCTTC
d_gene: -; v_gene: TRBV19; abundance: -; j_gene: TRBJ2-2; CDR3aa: CASNPQGITGELFF; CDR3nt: TGTGCCAGTAATCCCCAGGGGATAACCGGGGAGCTGTTTTTT
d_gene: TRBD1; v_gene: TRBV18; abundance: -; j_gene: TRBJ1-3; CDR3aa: CASSARQGAGNTIYF; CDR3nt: TGTGCCAGCTCAGCAAGACAGGGAGCTGGAAACACCATATATTTT
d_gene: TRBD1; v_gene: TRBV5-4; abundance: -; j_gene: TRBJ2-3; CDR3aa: CASSSTGSTDTQYF; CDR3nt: TGTGCCAGCAGCTCGACAGGGAGCACAGATACGCAGTATTTT
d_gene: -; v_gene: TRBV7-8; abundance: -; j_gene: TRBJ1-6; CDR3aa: CASSPRQATYNSPLHF; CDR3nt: TGTGCCAGCAGCCCGCGACAGGCCACCTATAATTCACCCCTCCACTTT
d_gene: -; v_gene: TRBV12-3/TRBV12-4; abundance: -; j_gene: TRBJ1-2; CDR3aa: CASSYQTDIGYTF; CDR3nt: TGTGCCAGCAGTTACCAAACAGATATTGGCTACACCTTC